These T cell receptor beta chains were read from a single sample in a study of blood T cells in healthy people across ages. Each CDR3 protein is one row after TCRdb ran MiXCR on the 5' RACE reads. The sample includes around 620,000 distinct CDR3 sequences, roughly 28% of them seen just once. Material: blood. The origin of the receptors is a woman in her 70s in good health. Both conserved end residues are part of each CDR3. D genes are given only for firm matches. Clone size is not always given. Where it is, it says once, few, many or a class for expanded clones.

J gene | CDR3 length | V gene | D gene | clone size | CDR3 protein | CDR3 DNA
TRBJ2-5 | 15 | TRBV4-2 | NA | NA | CASSQAPGRKETQYF | TGTGCCAGCAGCCAAGCTCCTGGGAGAAAAGAGACCCAGTACTTC
TRBJ1-4 | 14 | TRBV6-5 | NA | few | CASRLSVSNEKLFF | TGTGCCAGCCGCCTAAGTGTATCTAATGAAAAACTGTTTTTT
TRBJ2-5 | 14 | TRBV6-5 | TRBD2 | NA | CASKSRQDGGGWFF | TGTGCCAGCAAAAGTCGCCAGGACGGGGGGGGTTGGTTCTTC
TRBJ2-5 | 14 | TRBV9 | TRBD2 | NA | CASSVAGGGETQYF | TGTGCCAGCAGCGTAGCGGGGGGAGGGGAGACCCAGTACTTC
TRBJ2-7 | 14 | TRBV7-3 | TRBD2 | NA | CASSLGGGAHEQYF | TGTGCCAGCAGCTTAGGCGGGGGGGCCCACGAGCAGTACTTC
TRBJ1-1 | 16 | TRBV24-1 | NA | NA | CATSDSRQFMNTEAFF | TGTGCCACCAGTGATTCAAGACAGTTCATGAACACTGAAGCTTTCTTT
TRBJ1-2 | 16 | TRBV12-3/TRBV12-4 | TRBD1 | NA | CASSFRPAGGNYGYTF | TGTGCCAGCAGTTTTAGACCAGCAGGGGGTAACTATGGCTACACCTTC
TRBJ2-5 | 15 | TRBV19 | TRBD1 | NA | CASSTTGEDQETQYF | TGTGCCAGTAGTACGACAGGGGAGGATCAAGAGACCCAGTACTTC
TRBJ1-2 | 13 | TRBV19 | NA | few | CASTQTKAQGYTF | TGTGCCAGTACGCAAACAAAAGCGCAAGGCTACACCTTC
TRBJ2-5 | 12 | TRBV7-2 | NA | few | CASSFDAETQYF | TGTGCCAGCAGCTTCGACGCAGAGACCCAGTACTTC
TRBJ1-1 | 15 | TRBV20-1 | NA | NA | CSAGRGGVVDTEAFF | TGCAGTGCTGGACGGGGCGGCGTCGTGGACACTGAAGCTTTCTTT
TRBJ2-3 | 15 | TRBV29-1 | TRBD1 | NA | CSAAEGQVGADTQYF | TGCAGCGCTGCGGAAGGACAGGTCGGCGCAGATACGCAGTATTTT
TRBJ1-2 | 15 | TRBV20-1 | NA | few | CSARDETGRGHGYTF | TGCAGTGCTAGAGATGAGACGGGTCGTGGTCATGGCTACACCTTC
TRBJ1-2 | 11 | TRBV6-1 | NA | few | CASSEVGGYTF | TGTGCCAGCAGTGAAGTAGGGGGCTACACCTTC
TRBJ2-5 | 12 | TRBV3-1 | NA | many | CASRVRSETQYF | TGTGCCAGCAGGGTTAGGTCTGAGACCCAGTACTTC
TRBJ2-5 | 15 | TRBV4-2 | NA | NA | CASSRVYISGETQYF | TGTGCCAGCAGCCGAGTCTACATCTCCGGGGAGACCCAGTACTTC
TRBJ2-5 | 16 | TRBV24-1 | TRBD2 | NA | CATSDPTSGGYNEQFF | TGTGCCACCAGTGACCCTACTAGCGGGGGTTACAATGAGCAGTTCTTT
TRBJ2-5 | 15 | TRBV10-3 | NA | NA | CAISVDRGGQETQYF | TGTGCCATCAGTGTTGATCGAGGGGGGCAAGAGACCCAGTACTTC
TRBJ1-1 | 15 | TRBV7-2 | NA | few | CASSPPGGPHTEAFF | TGTGCCAGCAGCCCCCCTGGAGGGCCTCACACTGAAGCCTTCTTT
TRBJ1-4 | 14 | TRBV3-1 | NA | few | CASAQKGGNEKLFF | TGTGCCAGCGCCCAGAAGGGGGGGAATGAAAAACTGTTTTTT
TRBJ2-1 | 17 | TRBV10-3 | NA | NA | CAISEPGGGDRDNEQFF | TGTGCCATCAGTGAGCCCGGGGGTGGCGACAGAGACAATGAGCAGTTCTTC
TRBJ2-5 | 17 | TRBV12-3/TRBV12-4 | TRBD2 | NA | CASSSGLAGGRVETQYF | TGTGCCAGCAGTTCGGGACTAGCGGGGGGTCGTGTGGAGACCCAGTACTTC
TRBJ2-1 | 16 | TRBV7-9 | NA | NA | CASSLAGLGTGNEQFF | TGTGCCAGCAGCTTAGCGGGGTTAGGGACCGGGAATGAGCAGTTCTTC
TRBJ1-5 | 17 | TRBV20-1 | TRBD1 | NA | CSAPSTKTGGINQPQHF | TGCAGTGCCCCTTCCACGAAGACAGGGGGAATTAATCAGCCCCAACATTTT
TRBJ1-5 | 16 | TRBV7-9 | NA | few | CASSFWTRGSNQPQHF | TGTGCCAGCAGCTTTTGGACAAGGGGAAGCAATCAGCCCCAGCATTTT
TRBJ2-7 | 11 | TRBV10-3 | NA | NA | CATIGPGEQYF | TGTGCCACCATTGGACCGGGCGAGCAGTACTTC
TRBJ1-1 | 12 | TRBV7-9 | NA | NA | CASSLRATEAFF | TGTGCCAGCAGCTTACGTGCGACTGAAGCTTTCTTT
TRBJ1-2 | 15 | TRBV7-3 | TRBD1 | NA | CASSVLTGGHYGYTF | TGTGCCAGCAGCGTACTAACAGGGGGGCACTATGGCTACACCTTC
TRBJ1-2 | 15 | TRBV5-1 | NA | few | CASSLGVGTSYGYTF | TGCGCCAGCAGCCTTGGCGTCGGGACATCCTATGGCTACACCTTC
TRBJ2-1 | 14 | TRBV11-1 | NA | few | CASNRDSSYNEQFF | TGTGCCAGCAACAGGGATAGCTCCTACAATGAGCAGTTCTTC
TRBJ2-5 | 17 | TRBV12-3/TRBV12-4 | NA | NA | CASSFRRRTGFQETQYF | TGTGCCAGCAGTTTTCGTCGTCGTACAGGTTTCCAAGAGACCCAGTACTTC
TRBJ1-4 | 13 | TRBV3-1 | NA | few | CASSQEGAMKLFF | TGTGCCAGCAGCCAAGAAGGGGCGATGAAACTGTTTTTT
TRBJ2-7 | 14 | TRBV19 | TRBD2 | few | CASTSGGSSYEQYF | TGTGCCAGTACTAGCGGGGGAAGCTCCTACGAGCAGTACTTC
TRBJ2-7 | 13 | TRBV7-2 | TRBD2 | NA | CASSPRTSGEQYF | TGTGCCAGCAGCCCCCGGACTAGCGGCGAGCAGTACTTC
TRBJ1-2 | 14 | TRBV7-9 | NA | many | CASSYGQSNYGYTF | TGTGCCAGCAGCTACGGCCAATCTAACTATGGCTACACCTTC
TRBJ1-1 | 14 | TRBV9 | TRBD1 | few | CASSKTGAITEAFF | TGTGCCAGCAGCAAGACAGGGGCTATCACTGAAGCTTTCTTT
TRBJ2-1 | 15 | TRBV7-2 | TRBD2 | few | CASSPLADLYNEQFF | TGTGCCAGCAGCCCTCTAGCGGACCTCTACAATGAGCAGTTCTTC
TRBJ2-7 | 15 | TRBV3-1 | TRBD2 | few | CASSSGAGLAYEQYF | TGTGCCAGCAGCTCCGGAGCGGGATTGGCCTACGAGCAGTACTTC
TRBJ2-7 | 14 | TRBV7-2 | NA | many | CASSSVGGRYEQYF | TGTGCCAGCAGCTCGGTGGGGGGACGCTACGAGCAGTACTTC
TRBJ1-1 | 14 | TRBV20-1 | NA | few | CSARRGRMNTEAFF | TGCAGTGCTAGACGGGGACGGATGAACACTGAAGCTTTCTTT
TRBJ2-3 | 17 | TRBV7-9 | NA | few | CASSPTSRGRRPDTQYF | TGTGCCAGCAGCCCTACGTCTCGGGGGAGACGGCCGGATACGCAGTATTTT
TRBJ2-2 | 15 | TRBV9 | TRBD2 | few | CASSGGLATSGELFF | TGTGCCAGCAGCGGCGGACTAGCGACCTCCGGGGAGCTGTTTTTT